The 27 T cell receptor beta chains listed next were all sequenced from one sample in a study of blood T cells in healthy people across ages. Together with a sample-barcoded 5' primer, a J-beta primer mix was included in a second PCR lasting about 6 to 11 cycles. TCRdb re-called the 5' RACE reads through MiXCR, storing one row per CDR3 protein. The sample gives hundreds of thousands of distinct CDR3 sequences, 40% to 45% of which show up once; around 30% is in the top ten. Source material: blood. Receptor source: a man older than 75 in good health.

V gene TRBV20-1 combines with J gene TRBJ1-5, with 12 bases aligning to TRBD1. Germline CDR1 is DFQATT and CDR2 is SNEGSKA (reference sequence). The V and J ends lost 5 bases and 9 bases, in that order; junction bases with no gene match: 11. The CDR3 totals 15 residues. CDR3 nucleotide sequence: TGCAGTGCTTTCCCGGGACAGGGGGCAAGTGGGCCCCAGCATTTT. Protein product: CSAFPGQGASGPQHF.

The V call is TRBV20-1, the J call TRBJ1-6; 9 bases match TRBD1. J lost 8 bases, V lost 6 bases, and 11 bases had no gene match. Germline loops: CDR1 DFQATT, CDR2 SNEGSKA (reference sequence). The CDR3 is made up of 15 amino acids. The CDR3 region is CSARNTGGPYSPLHF. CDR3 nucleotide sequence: TGCAGTGCGAGAAACACAGGGGGCCCTTATTCACCCCTCCACTTT.

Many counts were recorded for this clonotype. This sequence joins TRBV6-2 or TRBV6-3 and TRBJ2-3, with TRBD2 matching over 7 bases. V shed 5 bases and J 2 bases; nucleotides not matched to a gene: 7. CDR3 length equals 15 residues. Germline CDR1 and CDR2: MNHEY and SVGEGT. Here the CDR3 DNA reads TGTGCCAGCAGTCCCAGCGGGAAAAACACAGATACGCAGTATTTT. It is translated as CASSPSGKNTDTQYF.

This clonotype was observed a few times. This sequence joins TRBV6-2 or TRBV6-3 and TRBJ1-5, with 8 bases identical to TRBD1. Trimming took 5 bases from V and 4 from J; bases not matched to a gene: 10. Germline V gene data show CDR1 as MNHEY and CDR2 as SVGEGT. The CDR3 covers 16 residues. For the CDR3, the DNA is TGTGCCAGCAGTGCCGACAGGGGACAAGGGAATCAGCCCCAGCATTTT. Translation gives CASSADRGQGNQPQHF.

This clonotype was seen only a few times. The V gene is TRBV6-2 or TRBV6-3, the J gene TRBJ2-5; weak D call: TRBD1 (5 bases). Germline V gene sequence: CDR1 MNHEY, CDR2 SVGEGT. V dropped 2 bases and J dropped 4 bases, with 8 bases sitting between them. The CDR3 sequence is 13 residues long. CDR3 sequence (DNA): TGTGCCAGCAGTTACCCAGGGTCAGAGACCCAGTACTTC. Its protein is CASSYPGSETQYF.

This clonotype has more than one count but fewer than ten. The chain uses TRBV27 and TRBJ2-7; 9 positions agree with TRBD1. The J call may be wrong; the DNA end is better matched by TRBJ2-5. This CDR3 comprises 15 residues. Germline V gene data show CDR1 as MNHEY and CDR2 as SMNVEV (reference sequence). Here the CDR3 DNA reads TGTGCCAGCAGTTCGGAAGGGACAGGGTCTGCGACCCAGTACTTC. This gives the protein CASSSEGTGSATQYF.

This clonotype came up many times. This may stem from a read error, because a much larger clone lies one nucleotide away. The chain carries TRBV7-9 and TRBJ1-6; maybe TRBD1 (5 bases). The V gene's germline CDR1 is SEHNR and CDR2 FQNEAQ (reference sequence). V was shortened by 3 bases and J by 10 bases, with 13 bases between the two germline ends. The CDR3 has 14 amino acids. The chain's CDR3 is CASSFDGTESPLHF. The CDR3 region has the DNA TGTGCCAGCAGCTTCGACGGGACTGAGTCACCCCTCCACTTT.

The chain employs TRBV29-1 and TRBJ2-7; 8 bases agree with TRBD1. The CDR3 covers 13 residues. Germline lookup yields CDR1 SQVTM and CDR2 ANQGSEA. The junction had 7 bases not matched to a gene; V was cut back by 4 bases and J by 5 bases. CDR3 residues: CSVAVGQGNEQYF. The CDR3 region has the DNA TGCAGCGTTGCAGTTGGACAGGGCAACGAGCAGTACTTC.

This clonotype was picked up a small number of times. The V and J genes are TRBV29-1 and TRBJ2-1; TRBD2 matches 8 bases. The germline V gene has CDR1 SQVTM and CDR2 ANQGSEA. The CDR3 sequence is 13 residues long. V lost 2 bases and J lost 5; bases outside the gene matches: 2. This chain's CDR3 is CSVEPLADNEQFF. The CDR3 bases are TGCAGCGTTGAACCACTAGCGGACAATGAGCAGTTCTTC.

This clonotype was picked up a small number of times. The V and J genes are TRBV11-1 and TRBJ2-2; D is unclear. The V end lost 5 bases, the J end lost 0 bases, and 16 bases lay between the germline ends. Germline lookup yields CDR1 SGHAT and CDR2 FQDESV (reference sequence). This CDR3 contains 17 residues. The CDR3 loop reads CASSHHRRKPNTGELFF. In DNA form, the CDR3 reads TGTGCCAGCAGCCATCACCGGAGAAAACCGAACACCGGGGAGCTGTTTTTT.

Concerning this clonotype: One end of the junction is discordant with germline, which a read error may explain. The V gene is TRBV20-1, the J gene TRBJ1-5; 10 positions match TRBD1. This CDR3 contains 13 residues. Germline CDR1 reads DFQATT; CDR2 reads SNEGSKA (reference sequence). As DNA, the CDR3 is TGCAGTGCTAGGACAGGGGGCAATCAGCCCCGGCATTTT. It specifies CSARTGGNQPRHF.

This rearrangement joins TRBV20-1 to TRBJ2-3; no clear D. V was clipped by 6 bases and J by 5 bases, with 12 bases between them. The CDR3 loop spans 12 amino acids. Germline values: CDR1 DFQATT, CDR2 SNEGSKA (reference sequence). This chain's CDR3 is CSAGILRDTQYF. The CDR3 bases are TGCAGTGCGGGGATATTAAGAGATACGCAGTATTTT.

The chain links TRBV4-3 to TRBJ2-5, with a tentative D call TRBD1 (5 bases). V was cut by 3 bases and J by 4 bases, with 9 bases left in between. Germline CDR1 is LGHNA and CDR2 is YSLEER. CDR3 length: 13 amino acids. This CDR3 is CASSQTVVETQYF. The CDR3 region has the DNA TGCGCCAGCAGCCAGACAGTTGTAGAGACCCAGTACTTC.

The CDR3, as DNA: TGTGCCAGCAGCGCAAACAGGGGCATCGGCACCGGGGAGCTGTTTTTT. Translated, it gives CASSANRGIGTGELFF. V and J are TRBV5-5 and TRBJ2-2, with 7 nucleotides matching TRBD1. Germline CDR1 reads SGHKS; CDR2 reads YYEKEE (reference sequence). The CDR3 is made up of 16 amino acids. Losses at the gene ends were 4 bases for V and 4 bases for J; bases not matched to a gene: 10.

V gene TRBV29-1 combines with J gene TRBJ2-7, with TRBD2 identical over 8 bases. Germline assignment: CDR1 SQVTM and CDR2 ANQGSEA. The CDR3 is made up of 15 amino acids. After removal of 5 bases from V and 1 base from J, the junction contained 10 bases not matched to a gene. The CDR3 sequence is CSVLTQAGGSYEQYF. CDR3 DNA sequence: TGCAGCGTTCTAACCCAGGCGGGGGGTTCCTACGAGCAGTACTTC.

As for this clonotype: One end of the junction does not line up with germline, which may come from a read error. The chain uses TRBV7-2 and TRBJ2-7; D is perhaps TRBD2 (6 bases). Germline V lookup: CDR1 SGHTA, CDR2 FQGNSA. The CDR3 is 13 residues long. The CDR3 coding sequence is TGTGCCAGCAGCTTAAGACTAGGGGACGAGCGGTACTTC. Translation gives CASSLRLGDERYF.

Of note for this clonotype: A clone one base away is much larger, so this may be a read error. The CDR3 is CSVEGPVGGEQYF. The CDR3 DNA sequence: TGCAGCGTTGAAGGCCCAGTGGGGGGGGAGCAGTACTTC. The chain combines TRBV29-1 with TRBJ2-7; 7 bases match TRBD2. V gave up 1 base and J gave up 7 bases; unmatched junction bases: 7. CDR3 length: 13 amino acids. Germline V gene sequence: CDR1 SQVTM, CDR2 ANQGSEA.

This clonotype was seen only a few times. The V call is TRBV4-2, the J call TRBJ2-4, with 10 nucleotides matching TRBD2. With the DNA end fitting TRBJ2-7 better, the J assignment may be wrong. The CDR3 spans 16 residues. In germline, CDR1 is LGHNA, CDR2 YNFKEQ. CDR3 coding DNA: TGTGCCAGCAGCCAACCACTAGCGGGGACTTTCTACGAGCAGTACTTC. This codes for CASSQPLAGTFYEQYF.

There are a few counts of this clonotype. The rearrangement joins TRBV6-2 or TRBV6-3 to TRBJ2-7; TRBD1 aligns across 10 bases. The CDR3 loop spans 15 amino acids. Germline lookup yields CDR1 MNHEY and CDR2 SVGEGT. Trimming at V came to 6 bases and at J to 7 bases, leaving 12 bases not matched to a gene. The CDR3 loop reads CASRTDRGNFREQYF. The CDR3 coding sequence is TGTGCCAGCAGAACGGACAGGGGGAATTTTCGGGAGCAGTACTTC.

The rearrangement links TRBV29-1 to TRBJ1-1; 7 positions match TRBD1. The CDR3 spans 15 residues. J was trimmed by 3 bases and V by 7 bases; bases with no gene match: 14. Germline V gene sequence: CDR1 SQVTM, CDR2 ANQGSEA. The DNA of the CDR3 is TGCAGCGCTCTCAGACAGGGATGGGGGGACACTGAAGCTTTCTTT. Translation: CSALRQGWGDTEAFF.

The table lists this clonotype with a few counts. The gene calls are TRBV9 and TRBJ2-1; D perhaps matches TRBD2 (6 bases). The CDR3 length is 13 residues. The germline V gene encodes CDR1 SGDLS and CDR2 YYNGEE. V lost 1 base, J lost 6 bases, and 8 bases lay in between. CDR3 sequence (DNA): TGTGCCAGCAGCGTATGGGGGGTCAATGAGCAGTTCTTC. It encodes CASSVWGVNEQFF.

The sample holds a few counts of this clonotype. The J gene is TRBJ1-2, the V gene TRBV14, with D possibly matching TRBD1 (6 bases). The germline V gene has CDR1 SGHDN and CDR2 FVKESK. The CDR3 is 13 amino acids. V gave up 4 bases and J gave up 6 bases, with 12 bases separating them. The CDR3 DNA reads TGTGCCAGCAGCCTTGGACAGATCCATGGCTACACCTTC. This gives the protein CASSLGQIHGYTF.

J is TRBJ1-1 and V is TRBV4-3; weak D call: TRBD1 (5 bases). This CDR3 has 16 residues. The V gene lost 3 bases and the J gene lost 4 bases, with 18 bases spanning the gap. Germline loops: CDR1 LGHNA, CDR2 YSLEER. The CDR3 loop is CASSHDRLPSGTEAFF. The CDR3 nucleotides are TGCGCCAGCAGCCACGACAGACTACCCTCGGGCACTGAAGCTTTCTTT.

The CDR3 sequence is CASSQAAWGQGENIQYF. CDR3 DNA: TGTGCCAGCAGCCAAGCGGCGTGGGGACAGGGCGAAAACATTCAGTACTTC. The rearrangement links TRBV4-2 to TRBJ2-4; the match to TRBD1 covers 9 bases. Trimming removed 1 base from V and 5 bases from J; junction bases left unmatched: 9. This CDR3 region has 17 residues. CDR1 is LGHNA, CDR2 YNFKEQ, per germline.

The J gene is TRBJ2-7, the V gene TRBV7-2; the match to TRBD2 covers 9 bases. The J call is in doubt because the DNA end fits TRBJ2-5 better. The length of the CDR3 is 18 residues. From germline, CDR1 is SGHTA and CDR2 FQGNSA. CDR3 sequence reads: CASSPQSSLAGMGKTQYF. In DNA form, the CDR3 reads TGTGCCAGCAGCCCCCAGTCTTCCCTAGCGGGAATGGGTAAGACCCAGTACTTC.

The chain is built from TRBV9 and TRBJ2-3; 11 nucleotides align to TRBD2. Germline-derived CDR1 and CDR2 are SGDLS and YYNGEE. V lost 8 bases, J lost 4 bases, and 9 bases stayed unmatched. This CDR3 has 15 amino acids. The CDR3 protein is CASSSSGGNPDTQYF. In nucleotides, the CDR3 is TGTGCCAGTTCTTCTAGCGGGGGGAACCCAGATACGCAGTATTTT.

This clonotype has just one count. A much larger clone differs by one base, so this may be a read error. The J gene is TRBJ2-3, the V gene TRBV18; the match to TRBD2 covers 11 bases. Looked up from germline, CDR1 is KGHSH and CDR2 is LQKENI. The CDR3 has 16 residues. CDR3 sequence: CANSPRGLAGTDTQYF. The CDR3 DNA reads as TGTGCCAACTCACCAAGGGGACTAGCGGGCACAGATACGCAGTATTTT.